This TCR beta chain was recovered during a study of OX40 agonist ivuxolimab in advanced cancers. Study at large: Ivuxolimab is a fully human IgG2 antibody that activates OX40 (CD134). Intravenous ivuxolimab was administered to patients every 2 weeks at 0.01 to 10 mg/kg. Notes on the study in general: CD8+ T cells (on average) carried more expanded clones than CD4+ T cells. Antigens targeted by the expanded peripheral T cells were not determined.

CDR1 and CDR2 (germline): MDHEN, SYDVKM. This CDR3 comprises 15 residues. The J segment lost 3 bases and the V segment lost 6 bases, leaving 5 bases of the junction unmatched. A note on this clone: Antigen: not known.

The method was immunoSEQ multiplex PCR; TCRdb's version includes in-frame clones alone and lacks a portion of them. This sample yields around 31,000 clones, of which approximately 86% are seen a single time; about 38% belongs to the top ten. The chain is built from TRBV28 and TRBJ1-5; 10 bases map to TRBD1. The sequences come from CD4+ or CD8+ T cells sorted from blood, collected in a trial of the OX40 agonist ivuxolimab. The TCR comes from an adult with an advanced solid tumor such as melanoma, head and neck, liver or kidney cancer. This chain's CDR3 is CASRAGTGANQPQHF. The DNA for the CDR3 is TGTGCCAGCAGGGCCGGGACAGGGGCCAATCAGCCCCAGCATTTT.